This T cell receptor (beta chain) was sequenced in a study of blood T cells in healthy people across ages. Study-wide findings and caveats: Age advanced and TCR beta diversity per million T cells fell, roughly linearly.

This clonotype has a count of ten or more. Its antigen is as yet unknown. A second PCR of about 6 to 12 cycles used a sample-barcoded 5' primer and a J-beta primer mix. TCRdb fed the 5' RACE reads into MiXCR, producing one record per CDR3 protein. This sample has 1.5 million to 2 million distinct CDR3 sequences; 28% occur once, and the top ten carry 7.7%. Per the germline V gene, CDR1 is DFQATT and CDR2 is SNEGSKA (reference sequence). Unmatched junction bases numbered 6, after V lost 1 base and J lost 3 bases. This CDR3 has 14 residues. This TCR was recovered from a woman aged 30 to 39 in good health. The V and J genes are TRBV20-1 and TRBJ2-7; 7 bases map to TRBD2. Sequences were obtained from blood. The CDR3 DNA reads TGCAGTGCTAGAGCGACTGGCGGGAGCTACGAGCAGTACTTC. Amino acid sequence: CSARATGGSYEQYF.